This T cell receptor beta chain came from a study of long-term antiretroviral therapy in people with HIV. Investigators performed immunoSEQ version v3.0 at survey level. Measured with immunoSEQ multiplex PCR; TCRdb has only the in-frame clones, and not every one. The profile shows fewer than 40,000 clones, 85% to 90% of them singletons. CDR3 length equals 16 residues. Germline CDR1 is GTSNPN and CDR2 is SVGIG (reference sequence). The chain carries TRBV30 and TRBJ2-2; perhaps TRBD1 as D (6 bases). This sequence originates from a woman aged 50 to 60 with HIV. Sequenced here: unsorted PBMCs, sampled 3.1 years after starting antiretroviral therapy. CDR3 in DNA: TGTGCATGCAACAGGGCGCGGCCAAGAAACACCGGGGAGCTGTTTTTT. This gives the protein CACNRARPRNTGELFF.